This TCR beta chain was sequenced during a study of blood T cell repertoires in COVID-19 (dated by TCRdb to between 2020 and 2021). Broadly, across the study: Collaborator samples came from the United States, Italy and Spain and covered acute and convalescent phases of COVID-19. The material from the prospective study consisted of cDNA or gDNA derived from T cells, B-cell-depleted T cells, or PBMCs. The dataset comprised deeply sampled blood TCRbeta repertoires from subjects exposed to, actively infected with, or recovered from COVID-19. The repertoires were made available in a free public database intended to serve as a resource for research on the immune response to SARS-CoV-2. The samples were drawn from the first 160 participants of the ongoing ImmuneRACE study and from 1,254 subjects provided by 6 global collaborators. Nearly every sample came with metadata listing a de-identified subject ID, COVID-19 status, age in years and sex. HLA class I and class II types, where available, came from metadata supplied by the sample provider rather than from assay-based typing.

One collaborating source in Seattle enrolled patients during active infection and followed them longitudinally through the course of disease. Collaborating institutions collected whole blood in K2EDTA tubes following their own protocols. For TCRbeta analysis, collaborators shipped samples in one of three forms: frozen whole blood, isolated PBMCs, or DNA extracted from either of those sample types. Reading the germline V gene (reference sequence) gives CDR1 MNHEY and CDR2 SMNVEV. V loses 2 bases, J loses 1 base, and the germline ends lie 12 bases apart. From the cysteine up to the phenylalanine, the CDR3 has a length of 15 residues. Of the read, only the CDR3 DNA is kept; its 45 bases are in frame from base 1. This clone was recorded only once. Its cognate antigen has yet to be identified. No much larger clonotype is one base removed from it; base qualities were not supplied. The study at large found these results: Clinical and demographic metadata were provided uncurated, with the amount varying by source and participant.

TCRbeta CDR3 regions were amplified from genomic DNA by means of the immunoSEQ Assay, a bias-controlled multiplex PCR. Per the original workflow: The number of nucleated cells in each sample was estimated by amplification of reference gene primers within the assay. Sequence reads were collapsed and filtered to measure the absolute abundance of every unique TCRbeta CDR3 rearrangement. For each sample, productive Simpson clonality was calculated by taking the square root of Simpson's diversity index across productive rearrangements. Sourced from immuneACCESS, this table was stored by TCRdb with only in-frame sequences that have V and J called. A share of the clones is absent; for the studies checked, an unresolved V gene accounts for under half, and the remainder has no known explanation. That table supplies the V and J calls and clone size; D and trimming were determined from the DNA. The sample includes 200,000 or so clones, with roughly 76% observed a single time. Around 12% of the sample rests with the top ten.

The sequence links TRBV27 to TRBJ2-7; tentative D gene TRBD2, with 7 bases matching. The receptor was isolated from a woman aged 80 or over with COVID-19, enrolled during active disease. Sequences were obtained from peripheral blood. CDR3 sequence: CASSLGGATSYEQYF. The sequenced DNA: TGTGCCAGCAGTTTAGGGGGGGCAACATCCTACGAGCAGTACTTC.